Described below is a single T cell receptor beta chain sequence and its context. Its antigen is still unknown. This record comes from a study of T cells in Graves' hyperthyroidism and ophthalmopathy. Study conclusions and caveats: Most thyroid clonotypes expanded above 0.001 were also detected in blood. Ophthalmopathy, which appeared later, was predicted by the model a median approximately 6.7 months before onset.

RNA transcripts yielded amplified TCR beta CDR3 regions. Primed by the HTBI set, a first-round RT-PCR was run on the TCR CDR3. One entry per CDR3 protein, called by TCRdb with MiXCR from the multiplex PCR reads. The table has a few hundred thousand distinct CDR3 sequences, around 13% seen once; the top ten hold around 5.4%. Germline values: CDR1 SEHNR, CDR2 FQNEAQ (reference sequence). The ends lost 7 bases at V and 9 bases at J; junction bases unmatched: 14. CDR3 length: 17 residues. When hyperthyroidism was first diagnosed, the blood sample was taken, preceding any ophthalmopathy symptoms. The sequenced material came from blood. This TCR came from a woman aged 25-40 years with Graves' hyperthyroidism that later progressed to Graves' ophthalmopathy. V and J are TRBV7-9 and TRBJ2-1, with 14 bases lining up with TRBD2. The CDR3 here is CASNSLPTGTSGGEQFF. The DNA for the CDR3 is TGTGCCAGCAACTCCCTCCCTACCGGGACTAGCGGGGGTGAGCAGTTCTTC. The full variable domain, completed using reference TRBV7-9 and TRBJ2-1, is DTGVSQNPRHKITKRGQNVTFRCDPISEHNRLYWYRQTLGQGPEFLTYFQNEAQLEKSRLLSDRFSAERPKGSFSTLEIQRTEQGDSAMYLCASNSLPTGTSGGEQFFGPGTRLTVL.